A single sample is the source of the 17 T cell receptor beta chains below, sequenced in a study of response to subunit inactivated influenza vaccine. TCRdb fed the RT-PCR reads into MiXCR, producing one record per CDR3 protein. The sample lists some 200,000 distinct CDR3 sequences; over 9.5% were seen once. The sample also formed part of further work on T cells expressing NK-cell markers. That work contributes: Generation of TCR beta cDNA was performed by 5'RACE template switching incorporating UMIs.

The sequencing here drew on CD8+ T cells sorted from PBMCs, taken 11 to 12 days after vaccination. The receptors were gathered from a man over 45 who received an inactivated influenza vaccine.

The rearrangement uses TRBV27 and TRBJ2-4, with D possibly being TRBD1 (5 bases). V was trimmed by 6 bases and J by 10 bases, leaving 16 bases between them. The length of the CDR3 is 13 residues. Germline values: CDR1 MNHEY, CDR2 SMNVEV (reference sequence). DNA of the CDR3: TGTGCCAGCAGCCCCCAACCAGGGTTTATTCAGTACTTC. It encodes CASSPQPGFIQYF.

V gene TRBV4-1 combines with J gene TRBJ2-7, with a tentative D call TRBD2 (5 bases). Trimming pared 1 base from V and 2 bases from J, leaving 9 bases between. CDR3 length: 14 residues. The germline V gene encodes CDR1 MGHRA and CDR2 YSYEKL. The CDR3 DNA reads as TGCGCCAGCAGCCAAGTTCAGGAGGCCTACGAGCAGTACTTC. The encoded protein is CASSQVQEAYEQYF.

The V gene is TRBV2, the J gene TRBJ2-5, with D unresolved. Trimming shortened V by 0 bases and J by 1 base, and 9 bases separated the two germline ends. Germline V gene data show CDR1 as SNHLY and CDR2 as FYNNEI. This CDR3 contains 15 residues. For the CDR3, the DNA is TGTGCCAGCAGTGAAGCGCAGAGGACCCAAGAGACCCAGTACTTC. Protein: CASSEAQRTQETQYF.

The V call is TRBV7-9, the J call TRBJ2-7, with D perhaps matching TRBD2 (5 bases). CDR1 is SEHNR and CDR2 is FQNEAQ in the germline V gene (reference sequence). CDR3 length: 11 amino acids. Between the trimmed V and J ends, which lost 4 bases and 7 bases, there was a span of 8 bases. CDR3 sequence (DNA): TGTGCCAGCAGCTGGACGGGGGAGCAGTACTTC. This sequence encodes CASSWTGEQYF. Full variable domain (remainder filled in from reference TRBV7-9 and TRBJ2-7): DTGVSQNPRHKITKRGQNVTFRCDPISEHNRLYWYRQTLGQGPEFLTYFQNEAQLEKSRLLSDRFSAERPKGSFSTLEIQRTEQGDSAMYLCASSWTGEQYFGPGTRLTVT.

This clonotype was observed at least ten times. The V and J genes are TRBV4-3 and TRBJ2-7; 10 nucleotides align to TRBD2. CDR3 size: 16 residues. CDR1 is LGHNA, CDR2 YSLEER, per germline. V lost 1 base to trimming and J lost 2 bases; unmatched junction nucleotides: 5. The chain's CDR3 is CASSQGTSGTPYEQYF. As DNA, the CDR3 is TGCGCCAGCAGCCAAGGAACTAGCGGGACCCCCTACGAGCAGTACTTC.

This clonotype was observed a handful of times. The gene calls are TRBV15 and TRBJ2-3, with D unresolved. CDR3 length equals 15 residues. Per germline, CDR1 LNHNV and CDR2 YYDKDF (reference sequence). Trimming removed 3 bases from V and 2 bases from J, with 12 bases in between. The CDR3 is CATSSTPQDTDTQYF. The CDR3 DNA reads as TGTGCCACCAGCAGCACCCCCCAAGACACAGATACGCAGTATTTT.

This clonotype has at least ten counts. The chain recombines TRBV7-9 with TRBJ1-2; 8 bases line up with TRBD1. Germline assignment: CDR1 SEHNR and CDR2 FQNEAQ (reference sequence). This CDR3 is built from 14 residues. Losses at the gene ends were 5 bases for V and 4 bases for J; bases not matched to a gene: 6. CDR3 sequence: CASSGSGTGYGYTF. In nucleotides, the CDR3 is TGTGCCAGCAGCGGATCCGGGACAGGCTATGGCTACACCTTC.

The chain couples TRBV4-3 to TRBJ2-3; D gene unclear. V was shortened by 1 base and J by 2 bases, with 10 bases between the two germline ends. The CDR3 has 15 amino acids. Germline CDR1 LGHNA, CDR2 YSLEER. Here the CDR3 DNA reads TGCGCCAGCAGCCAAGCCACAGCCTCCACAGATACGCAGTATTTT. It translates to CASSQATASTDTQYF.

Ten or more counts support this clonotype. CDR3 sequence reads: CASSYSLGTGELFF. In nucleotides, the CDR3 is TGTGCCAGCAGTTACTCCCTTGGCACCGGGGAGCTGTTTTTT. The J gene is TRBJ2-2, the V gene TRBV6-2 or TRBV6-3, with no clear D. Germline V gene data show CDR1 as MNHEY and CDR2 as SVGEGT. Trimming left V 0 bases short and J 4 bases short, with 6 bases between. The CDR3 length is 14 residues.

This clonotype was picked up many times. This rearrangement joins TRBV27 to TRBJ2-1, with 8 bases aligning to TRBD2. Unmatched junction bases numbered 7, after V lost 0 bases and J lost 6 bases. Germline CDR1 MNHEY, CDR2 SMNVEV (reference sequence). This CDR3 is built from 16 residues. The CDR3 here is CASSLSTGRAANEQFF. CDR3 nucleotide sequence: TGTGCCAGCAGTTTATCTACCGGGAGGGCGGCCAATGAGCAGTTCTTC.

This clonotype was counted only a few times. This sequence joins TRBV28 and TRBJ2-7; D is ambiguous. CDR3 length: 13 residues. Trimming cost V 6 bases and J 0 bases, with 9 bases left between them. CDR1 is MDHEN, CDR2 SYDVKM, per germline. This CDR3 is CASSSDYSYEQYF. The CDR3 DNA sequence: TGTGCCAGCAGCTCCGATTACTCCTACGAGCAGTACTTC.

This clonotype was counted at least ten times. The chain has TRBV12-3 or TRBV12-4 and TRBJ2-2; 7 nucleotides line up with TRBD1. V shed 7 bases and J 6 bases; nucleotides not matched to a gene: 8. The CDR3 sequence is 14 residues long. CDR3 DNA: TGTGCCAGCACCACAGACAGGGCCCCCGGGGAGCTGTTTTTT. This codes for CASTTDRAPGELFF.

The chain combines TRBV3-1 with TRBJ2-7; D gene uncertain. Trimming shortened V by 1 base and J by 6 bases, and 7 bases separated the two germline ends. The germline gives CDR1 LGHDT, CDR2 YNNKEL (reference sequence). The CDR3 is 12 residues long. DNA of the CDR3: TGTGCCAGCAGCCAAGGGGGTCCCGAGCAGTACTTC. Protein: CASSQGGPEQYF.

The V and J genes are TRBV4-1 and TRBJ2-7, with 8 bases matching TRBD1. This CDR3 contains 17 residues. The germline V gene encodes CDR1 MGHRA and CDR2 YSYEKL. After removal of 3 bases from V and 4 bases from J, the junction contained 14 bases not matched to a gene. The CDR3 protein is CASSQGWDRRPLYEQYF. In DNA, the CDR3 is TGCGCCAGCAGCCAGGGCTGGGACAGGAGACCTTTATACGAGCAGTACTTC.

V and J are TRBV7-9 and TRBJ2-2, with TRBD1 as a possible D gene (5 bases). Germline CDR1 reads SEHNR; CDR2 reads FQNEAQ (reference sequence). The ends were cut back, 7 bases at V and 4 bases at J, with 19 bases in the middle. The CDR3 spans 16 residues. The CDR3 DNA follows: TGTGCCAGCACCGACAGATCTGAAAAGAGCACCGGGGAGCTGTTTTTT. Protein product: CASTDRSEKSTGELFF.

This clonotype came up a few times. The rearrangement links TRBV11-1 to TRBJ2-5; TRBD2 matches at 13 bases. CDR3 size: 18 residues. CDR1 and CDR2 (germline): SGHAT, FQDESV (reference sequence). V lost 5 bases and J lost 0; bases outside the gene matches: 9. CDR3 residues: CASSQGTSGTQNQETQYF. In DNA, the CDR3 is TGTGCCAGCAGCCAAGGGACTAGCGGGACCCAAAACCAAGAGACCCAGTACTTC.

This clonotype has just a few counts. This chain joins TRBV4-3 and TRBJ1-1, with 7 bases matching TRBD1. Germline CDR1 reads LGHNA; CDR2 reads YSLEER. The CDR3 sequence is 15 residues long. With 3 bases clipped from V and 0 bases from J, the junction kept 4 bases outside the gene matches. Written as DNA, the CDR3 is TGCGCCAGCAGCCAGGGACAGACCATGAACACTGAAGCTTTCTTT. It is translated as CASSQGQTMNTEAFF.